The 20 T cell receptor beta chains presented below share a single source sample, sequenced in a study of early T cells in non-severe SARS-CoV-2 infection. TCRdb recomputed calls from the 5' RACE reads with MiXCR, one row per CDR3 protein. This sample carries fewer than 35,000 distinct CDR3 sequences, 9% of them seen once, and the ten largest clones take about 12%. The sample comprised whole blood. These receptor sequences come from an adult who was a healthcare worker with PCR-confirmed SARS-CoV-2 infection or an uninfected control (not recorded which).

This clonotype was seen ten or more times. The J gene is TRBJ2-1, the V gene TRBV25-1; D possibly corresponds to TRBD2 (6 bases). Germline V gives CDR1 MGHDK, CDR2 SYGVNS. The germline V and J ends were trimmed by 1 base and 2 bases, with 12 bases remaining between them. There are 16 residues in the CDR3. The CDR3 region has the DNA TGTGCCAGCAGTGAATTCCAGCGGGCCACCTACAATGAGCAGTTCTTC. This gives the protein CASSEFQRATYNEQFF.

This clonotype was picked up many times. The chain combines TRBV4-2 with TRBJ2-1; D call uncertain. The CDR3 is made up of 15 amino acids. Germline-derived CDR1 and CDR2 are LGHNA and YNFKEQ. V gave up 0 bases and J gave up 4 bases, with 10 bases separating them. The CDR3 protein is CASSQDLGTYNEQFF. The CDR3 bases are TGTGCCAGCAGCCAAGATCTTGGCACATACAATGAGCAGTTCTTC.

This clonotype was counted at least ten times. CDR3 in amino acids: CATSTRTGSPLHF. The CDR3 coding sequence is TGTGCCACCAGCACCCGGACGGGTTCACCCCTCCACTTT. The chain uses TRBV15 and TRBJ1-6, with D uncertain. CDR3 size: 13 residues. V was shortened by 4 bases and J by 9 bases, with 10 bases between the two germline ends. The germline gives CDR1 LNHNV, CDR2 YYDKDF (reference sequence).

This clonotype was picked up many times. CDR3 in DNA: TGCAGTGCTGAATCCAGCGAGGGAACCTACAATGAGCAGTTCTTC. It encodes CSAESSEGTYNEQFF. The chain is built from TRBV20-1 and TRBJ2-1, with D tentatively TRBD2 (5 bases). CDR3 size: 15 residues. The ends were cut back, 5 bases at V and 2 bases at J, with 16 bases in the middle. CDR1 and CDR2 from the germline V gene are DFQATT and SNEGSKA (reference sequence).

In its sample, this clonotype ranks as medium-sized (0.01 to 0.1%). CDR3 in amino acids: CAGRGGRGDTQYF. The CDR3 DNA reads as TGTGCCGGCCGGGGGGGGCGCGGAGATACGCAGTATTTT. V usage is TRBV7-9 and J usage is TRBJ2-3; 8 nucleotides agree with TRBD2. Per the germline V gene, CDR1 is SEHNR and CDR2 is FQNEAQ (reference sequence). There are 13 residues in the CDR3. Losses at the gene ends were 11 bases for V and 5 bases for J; bases not matched to a gene: 9.

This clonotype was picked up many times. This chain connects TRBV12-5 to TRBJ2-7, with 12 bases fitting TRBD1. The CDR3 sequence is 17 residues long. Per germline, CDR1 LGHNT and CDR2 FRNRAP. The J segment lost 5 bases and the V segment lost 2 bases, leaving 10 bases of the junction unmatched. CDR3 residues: CASGLRDRGPLTNEQYF. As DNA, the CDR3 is TGTGCTAGTGGTTTGAGGGACAGGGGGCCCTTAACGAACGAGCAGTACTTC.

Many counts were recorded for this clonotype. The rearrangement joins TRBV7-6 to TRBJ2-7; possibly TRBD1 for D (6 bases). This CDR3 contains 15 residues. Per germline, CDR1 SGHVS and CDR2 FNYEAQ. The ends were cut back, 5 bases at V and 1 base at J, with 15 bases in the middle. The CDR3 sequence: CASSLWTVGSYEQYF. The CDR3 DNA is TGTGCCAGCAGCCTTTGGACAGTTGGATCCTACGAGCAGTACTTC.

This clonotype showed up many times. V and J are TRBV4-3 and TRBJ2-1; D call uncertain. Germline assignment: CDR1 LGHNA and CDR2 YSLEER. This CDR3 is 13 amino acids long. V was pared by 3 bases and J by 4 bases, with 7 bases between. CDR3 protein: CASSHNYYNEQFF. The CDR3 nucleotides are TGCGCCAGCAGCCACAATTATTACAATGAGCAGTTCTTC.

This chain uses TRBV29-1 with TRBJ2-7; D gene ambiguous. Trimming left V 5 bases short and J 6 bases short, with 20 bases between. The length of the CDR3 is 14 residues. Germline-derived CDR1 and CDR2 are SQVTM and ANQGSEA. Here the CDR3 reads CSVTGRASGAEQYF. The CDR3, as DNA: TGCAGCGTTACCGGACGGGCCTCGGGCGCCGAGCAGTACTTC.

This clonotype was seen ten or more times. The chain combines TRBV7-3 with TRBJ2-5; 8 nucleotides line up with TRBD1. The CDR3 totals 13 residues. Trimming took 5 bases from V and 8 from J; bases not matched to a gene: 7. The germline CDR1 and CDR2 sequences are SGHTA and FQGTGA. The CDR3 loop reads CASSLTGAETQYF. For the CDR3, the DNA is TGTGCCAGCAGCCTGACAGGGGCGGAAACCCAGTACTTC.

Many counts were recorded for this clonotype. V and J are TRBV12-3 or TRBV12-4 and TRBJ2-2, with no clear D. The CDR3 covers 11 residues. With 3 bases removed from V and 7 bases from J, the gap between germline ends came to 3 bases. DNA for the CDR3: TGTGCCAGCAGTTTCAGCGGGGAGCTGTTTTTT. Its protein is CASSFSGELFF.

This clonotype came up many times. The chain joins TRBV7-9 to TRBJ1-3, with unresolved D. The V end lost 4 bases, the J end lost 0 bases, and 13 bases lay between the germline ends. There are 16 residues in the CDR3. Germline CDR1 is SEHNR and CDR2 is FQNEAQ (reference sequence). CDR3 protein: CASSSAGTYSGNTIYF. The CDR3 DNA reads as TGTGCCAGCAGCTCGGCGGGCACCTACTCTGGAAACACCATATATTTT. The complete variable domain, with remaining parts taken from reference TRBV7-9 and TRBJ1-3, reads DTGVSQNPRHKITKRGQNVTFRCDPISEHNRLYWYRQTLGQGPEFLTYFQNEAQLEKSRLLSDRFSAERPKGSFSTLEIQRTEQGDSAMYLCASSSAGTYSGNTIYFGEGSWLTVV.

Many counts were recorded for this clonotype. The chain's CDR3 is CATATLGGTDTQYF. CDR3 in DNA: TGTGCCACCGCGACCCTTGGTGGCACAGATACGCAGTATTTT. The chain employs TRBV12-3 or TRBV12-4 and TRBJ2-3; D unresolved. The CDR3 is made up of 14 amino acids. Between the trimmed V and J ends, which lost 10 bases and 1 base, there was a span of 15 bases.

DNA for the CDR3: TGTGCCAGCAGCCAGGTGGTGGAGACCCAGTACTTC. This encodes CASSQVVETQYF. This chain links TRBV3-1 with TRBJ2-5; D unresolved. Germline V lookup: CDR1 LGHDT, CDR2 YNNKEL (reference sequence). The CDR3 has 12 residues. V was cut by 3 bases and J by 5 bases, with 7 bases left in between.

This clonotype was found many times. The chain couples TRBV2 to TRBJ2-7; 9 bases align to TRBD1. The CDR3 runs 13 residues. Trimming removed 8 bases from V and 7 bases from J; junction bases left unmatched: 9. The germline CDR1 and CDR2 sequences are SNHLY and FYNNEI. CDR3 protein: CASRGQGLWEQYF. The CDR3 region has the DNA TGTGCCAGCCGTGGACAGGGGCTTTGGGAGCAGTACTTC. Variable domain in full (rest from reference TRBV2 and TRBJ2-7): EPEVTQTPSHQVTQMGQEVILRCVPISNHLYFYWYRQILGQKVEFLVSFYNNEISEKSEIFDDQFSVERPDGSNFTLKIRSTKLEDSAMYFCASRGQGLWEQYFGPGTRLTVT.

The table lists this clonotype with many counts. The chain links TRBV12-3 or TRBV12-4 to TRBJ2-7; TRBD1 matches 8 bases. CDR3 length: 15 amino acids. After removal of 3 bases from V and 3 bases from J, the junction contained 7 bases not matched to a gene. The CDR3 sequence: CASSFRQGLRYEQYF. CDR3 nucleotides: TGTGCCAGCAGTTTTCGACAGGGGTTGCGCTACGAGCAGTACTTC.

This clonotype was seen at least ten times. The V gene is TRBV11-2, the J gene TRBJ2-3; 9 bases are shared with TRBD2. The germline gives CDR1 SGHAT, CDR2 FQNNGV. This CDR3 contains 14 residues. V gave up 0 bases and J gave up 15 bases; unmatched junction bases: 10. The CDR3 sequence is CASSLDHRRGGVYF. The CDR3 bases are TGTGCCAGCAGCTTAGATCACCGGCGGGGGGGAGTATATTTT.

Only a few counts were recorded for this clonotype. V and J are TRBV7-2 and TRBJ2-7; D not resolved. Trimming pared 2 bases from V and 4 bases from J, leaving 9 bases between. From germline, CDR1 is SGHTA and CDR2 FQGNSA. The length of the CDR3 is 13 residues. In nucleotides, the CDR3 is TGTGCCAGCAGCTTACGGCTGTCTTACGAGCAGTACTTC. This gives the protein CASSLRLSYEQYF.

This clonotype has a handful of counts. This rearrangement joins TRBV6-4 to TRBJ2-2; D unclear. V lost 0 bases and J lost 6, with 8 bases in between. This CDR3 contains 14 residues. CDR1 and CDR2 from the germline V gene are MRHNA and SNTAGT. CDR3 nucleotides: TGTGCCAGCAGTGACTCGTCTTTTCCCGGGGAGCTGTTTTTT. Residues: CASSDSSFPGELFF.

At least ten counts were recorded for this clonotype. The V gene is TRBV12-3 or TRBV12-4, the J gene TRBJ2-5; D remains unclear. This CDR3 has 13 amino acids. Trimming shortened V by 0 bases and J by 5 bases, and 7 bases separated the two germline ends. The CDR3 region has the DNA TGTGCCAGCAGTTTAGCGCGGAAGGAGACCCAGTACTTC. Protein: CASSLARKETQYF.